The entry below describes one TCR beta chain. From germline, CDR1 is SGHAT and CDR2 FQNNGV. The V segment lost 3 bases and the J segment 0 bases; nucleotides outside the gene matches: 7. The CDR3 covers 18 residues. Authors' data handling: Amplification from reference gene primers served as the basis for estimated nucleated cell counts. The table came from immunoSEQ multiplex PCR; TCRdb's copy has only in-frame clones and leaves some out. The D gene and trimming were derived from the DNA, and the V and J assignments and clone size from that table. The sample holds about 83,000 clones, around 86% seen once. This sample stems from a study of blood T cell repertoires in COVID-19. Study at large: Sites across the United States, Italy and Spain contributed samples from acute and convalescent COVID-19. Nucleic acid was either cDNA or gDNA, and it came from T cells, B-cell-depleted T cells, or PBMCs.

The origin of this receptor is a man aged 45-65 years with active COVID-19. Specimen: peripheral blood. The rearrangement joins TRBV11-2 to TRBJ2-1, with 11 nucleotides matching TRBD2. Here the CDR3 reads CASSLGVSGRGSYNEQFF. The CDR3 region has the DNA TGTGCCAGCAGCTTGGGTGTTAGCGGGAGGGGCTCCTACAATGAGCAGTTCTTC.